The sequence of this TCR beta chain was determined in a study of T cells in Graves' hyperthyroidism and ophthalmopathy (dated by TCRdb to between 2018 and 2021). Concerning the study at large: Peripheral blood was sampled at the time of initial diagnosis, prior to any treatment. Following sampling, methimazole starting at 30 mg daily was given to hyperthyroidism patients, and high-dose intravenous methylprednisolone was given to ophthalmopathy patients. For training and testing, the roughly 97 patients in the discovery cohort were randomly divided in a 7:3 ratio. Whether ophthalmopathy could be predicted prospectively was tested in an independent validation cohort made up of 18 to 20 hyperthyroidism patients plus 17 patients who later progressed to ophthalmopathy. The paper reports TCR Vbeta CDR3 sequencing of 140 or so peripheral blood samples: 43 ophthalmopathy, about 75 hyperthyroidism and around 17 progressor patients. Thyroid tissue and blood T-cell repertoires from roughly 6 Graves' hyperthyroidism patients were also compared in the study. To identify TCR V-J signatures that set the groups apart, the researchers used a discovery cohort of about a hundred patients, made up of 40 to 45 with Graves' ophthalmopathy and 57 with stable Graves' hyperthyroidism.

Amplification of TCR beta CDR3 regions was carried out from RNA transcripts. A first-round RT-PCR of the TCR CDR3 used the HTBI primer set with the Qiagen OneStep RT-PCR kit. Libraries were constructed in a second round of multiplex PCR, after which size selection and purification were performed. Paired-end sequencing of the libraries was performed with 100 bp reads on an Illumina HiSeq2000. Regarding the original processing steps: SOAPnuke was used to process the raw data, removing reads that contained adapters or uncalled bases, had a mean Phred below 15, or lacked an exact match to the constant primer or identifier. COPE v1.2.5 was used to merge the high-quality paired reads, and each unique nucleotide sequence was defined as a clonotype. MiTCR v1.1 was used to align clonotypes to the IMGT TRBV, TRBD and TRBJ reference segments. The analysis included only V-J combinations with a frequency above 0.0001, which together covered more than 99% of the repertoires. The TCS score was defined as the ratio of F50 (clonal expansion) to E x V (chaos), calculated using BLOSUM62-based TCRdist between CDR3 peptides within each V-J. Welch's t-statistics and random forest reduced 514 V-J features to about 13, which were used in a naive Bayes classifier (R e1071). TCRdb itself trimmed the public reads at Q25 with fastp, ran MiXCR and retained productive beta chains. CDR3 protein sequences are deduplicated, and each keeps its most common genes and DNA. TCRdb, not the authors, supplied the V and J calls. Across this sample there are about 250,000 distinct CDR3 sequences, with approximately 23% seen only once. Around 40% of the sample is held by the ten biggest clonotypes.

Moderately to severely active disease, a Clinical Activity Score of at least 3, a NOSPECS grade of at least 4, and a duration under 3 months were present in ophthalmopathy patients. Any patient with an uncontrolled infection, another autoimmune disease, pregnancy or lactation was excluded. Diagnoses were established on the basis of clinical symptoms, serum thyroxine and TRAb, thyroid ultrasound, and orbital computed tomography. Ficoll-Paque density gradient centrifugation was used to isolate PBMCs from 9.5 to 10 ml of fresh peripheral blood. Trizol reagent was used to extract total RNA, and RNA quality was then checked on an Agilent 2100 Bioanalyzer. Ten or more counts support this clonotype. Its antigen remains undetermined. No base quality information exists; no much larger clone differs at one position. On the study overall, not on this receptor specifically: Most expanded thyroid clonotypes (frequency above 0.001) were also detected in blood, a finding suggesting that blood repertoires may reflect thyroid immune responses. In validation, the model predicted progression to ophthalmopathy with roughly 70% sensitivity and 72% to 85% specificity, a median of about 6 months before onset. A 13 V-J signature model separated ophthalmopathy from stable hyperthyroidism, with approximately 87% sensitivity and 81.08% specificity in cross-validation and 80%/75% in testing. No statistical method was used to set the sample size in advance, and investigators knew the group allocation.

Trimming takes 4 bases off V and 7 bases off J; junction bases not matched to a gene: 7. For CDR1 and CDR2, the germline V gene (reference sequence) lists DFQATT and SNEGSKA. The CDR3 starts with the cysteine, ends with the phenylalanine, and has 13 residues. Of the read, only the CDR3 DNA is kept; its 39 bases are in frame from base 1. The source is a woman aged 40 to 50 with Graves' ophthalmopathy. Sequenced: blood. The receptor chain draws on TRBV20-1 and TRBJ1-2; TRBD1 fits 9 bases in the junction. The DNA sequence is as follows: TGCAGTGCTACACAGGGGGCGCAGGGTGGCTACACCTTC. It translates to CSATQGAQGGYTF.